The 23 T cell receptor beta chains in this list originate from one sample, sequenced in a study of vaccination and CD4 T cells after COVID-19. The Oncomine TCR Beta short-read assay was applied to DNA of cultured CD4+ T cells. One entry per CDR3 protein results from TCRdb running MiXCR on the PCR reads. In the table there are about 20,000 distinct CDR3 sequences, around 56% of which are singletons. These receptors have no known antigen. Documented treatment: roughly nine-day PBMC culture with coronavirus spike peptide pools or control peptides (ViraFEST assay). The sequenced sample consisted of CD4+ T cells from blood, cultured in vitro. The receptor set was obtained from a human donor who had recovered from COVID-19.

The chain joins TRBV6-1 to TRBJ2-2; perhaps TRBD1 as D (5 bases). V gave up 6 bases and J gave up 0 bases, with 11 bases separating them. The CDR3 loop spans 15 amino acids. Germline V gene sequence: CDR1 MNHNS, CDR2 SASEGT. The CDR3 DNA is TGTGCCAGCAGACGGACAACTACGAACACCGGGGAGCTGTTTTTT. This sequence encodes CASRRTTTNTGELFF.

This sequence joins TRBV6-1 and TRBJ2-1; 14 bases fit TRBD2. This CDR3 contains 15 residues. With V trimmed by 6 bases and J by 10 bases, 8 bases remained unmatched. From germline, CDR1 is MNHNS and CDR2 SASEGT. CDR3 in DNA: TGTGCCAGCAGGCGAGGACTAGCGGGAGGAGGGGAGCAGTTCTTC. It codes for CASRRGLAGGGEQFF.

The CDR3 loop reads CASSADGSYSPLHF. CDR3 bases: TGCGCCAGCAGTGCGGATGGGTCATACTCACCCCTCCACTTT. V usage is TRBV10-1 and J usage is TRBJ1-6; D is uncertain. Germline V gene data show CDR1 as WNHNN and CDR2 as SYGVQD (reference sequence). The CDR3 consists of 14 residues. V gave up 4 bases and J gave up 10 bases, with 14 bases separating them.

V is TRBV7-2 and J is TRBJ2-1; 8 nucleotides agree with TRBD2. This CDR3 has 15 residues. Germline assignment: CDR1 SGHTA and CDR2 FQGNSA. V lost 6 bases, J lost 5 bases, and 9 bases stayed unmatched. CDR3 sequence: CASSREGSANNEQFF. The CDR3 DNA follows: TGTGCCAGCAGTCGGGAGGGGAGCGCTAACAATGAGCAGTTCTTC.

In its sample, this clonotype was seen a few times. V and J are TRBV6-1 and TRBJ1-2; 8 nucleotides align to TRBD1. The CDR3 is 14 residues long. J gave up 6 bases and V 0 bases, and 3 bases lay outside the gene matches. CDR1 MNHNS and CDR2 SASEGT come from the germline V gene. The CDR3 region is CASSEALDRDGYTF. In DNA form, the CDR3 reads TGTGCCAGCAGTGAAGCACTGGACAGGGATGGCTACACCTTC.

The gene calls are TRBV7-2 and TRBJ2-3, with D unresolved. CDR1 is SGHTA, CDR2 FQGNSA, per germline. Trimming stripped 5 bases from V and 3 bases from J, with 15 bases between. The CDR3 extends over 15 amino acids. The CDR3 bases are TGTGCCAGCAGCCAACCCGCTGGGAAGACAGATACGCAGTATTTT. Protein sequence: CASSQPAGKTDTQYF.

The V call is TRBV6-2 or TRBV6-3, the J call TRBJ1-2, with TRBD1 identical over 11 bases. This CDR3 is built from 17 residues. Germline CDR1 and CDR2: MNHEY and SVGEGT. J lost 4 bases, V lost 4 bases, and 11 bases had no gene match. The CDR3, as DNA: TGTGCCAGCAGTTCCCCGGGACAGGGGGGAAGCAGCTATGGCTACACCTTC. Protein sequence: CASSSPGQGGSSYGYTF.

This clonotype has only a few counts. The rearrangement joins TRBV7-2 to TRBJ2-7; 9 nucleotides align to TRBD1. Per germline, CDR1 SGHTA and CDR2 FQGNSA. The CDR3 covers 14 residues. Unmatched junction bases numbered 3, after V lost 5 bases and J lost 1 base. The CDR3, as DNA: TGTGCCAGCAGCGCGACAGGGGGTTCCTACGAGCAGTACTTC. Translating gives CASSATGGSYEQYF.

CDR3 sequence: CSVAPAGKGSEAFF. The CDR3 nucleotides are TGCAGCGTCGCCCCCGCAGGGAAGGGGTCTGAAGCTTTCTTT. The chain combines TRBV29-1 with TRBJ1-1, with D maybe TRBD1 (5 bases). Germline CDR1 is SQVTM and CDR2 is ANQGSEA. V dropped 6 bases and J dropped 6 bases, with 20 bases sitting between them. CDR3 length: 14 amino acids.

V and J are TRBV20-1 and TRBJ1-2; D unclear. The CDR3 loop spans 14 amino acids. V was shortened by 2 bases and J by 5 bases, with 15 bases between the two germline ends. Germline values: CDR1 DFQATT, CDR2 SNEGSKA (reference sequence). CDR3 amino acids: CSARPFGIVYGYTF. The CDR3 DNA is TGCAGTGCTAGACCTTTTGGTATAGTTTATGGCTACACCTTC.

The chain combines TRBV27 with TRBJ2-1, with D tentatively TRBD1 (5 bases). From germline, CDR1 is MNHEY and CDR2 SMNVEV (reference sequence). The CDR3 spans 15 residues. With 5 bases removed from V and 8 bases from J, the gap between germline ends came to 19 bases. The CDR3 DNA reads as TGTGCCAGCAGTGGGGCAGGGATAGCTGAGGATGAGCAGTTCTTC. Translated, it gives CASSGAGIAEDEQFF.

This chain links TRBV7-9 with TRBJ1-1, with no clear D. This CDR3 has 13 residues. Germline values: CDR1 SEHNR, CDR2 FQNEAQ (reference sequence). Between the trimmed V and J ends, which lost 5 bases and 1 base, there was a span of 8 bases. CDR3: CASSQGWNTEAFF. In DNA form, the CDR3 reads TGTGCCAGCAGCCAAGGGTGGAACACTGAAGCTTTCTTT.

The rearrangement joins TRBV11-3 to TRBJ2-1; TRBD2 aligns across 11 bases. J gave up 6 bases and V 3 bases, and 7 bases lay outside the gene matches. The CDR3 runs 16 residues. The germline CDR1 and CDR2 sequences are SGHNT and YENEEA. This CDR3 is CASSLRLAGQGNEQFF. DNA of the CDR3: TGTGCCAGCAGCTTGAGACTAGCGGGACAGGGCAATGAGCAGTTCTTC.

The V call is TRBV5-1, the J call TRBJ1-5; 7 bases are a match to TRBD1. J gave up 0 bases and V 2 bases, and 2 bases lay outside the gene matches. The CDR3 is 15 residues long. The germline V gene encodes CDR1 SGHRS and CDR2 YFSETQ. In DNA, the CDR3 is TGCGCCAGCAGCTTTGGGACAGCTAGCAATCAGCCCCAGCATTTT. It translates to CASSFGTASNQPQHF.

The V call is TRBV24-1, the J call TRBJ2-2, with D hard to call. CDR1 is KGHDR, CDR2 SFDVKD, per germline. Trimming shortened V by 0 bases and J by 8 bases, and 12 bases separated the two germline ends. The CDR3 is made up of 15 amino acids. The CDR3 DNA is TGTGCCACCAGTGATTTGGAACTCCTGGAAGGGGAGCTGTTTTTT. It specifies CATSDLELLEGELFF.

This chain joins TRBV27 and TRBJ1-2; 7 bases agree with TRBD1. Germline V gene lookup returns CDR1 MNHEY and CDR2 SMNVEV (reference sequence). V shed 2 bases and J 8 bases; nucleotides not matched to a gene: 5. CDR3 length equals 13 residues. DNA of the CDR3: TGTGCCAGCAGTTTAAACAGGGGTGGAGGCTACACCTTC. Residues: CASSLNRGGGYTF.

The chain employs TRBV20-1 and TRBJ2-1, with 13 bases identical to TRBD2. The CDR3 runs to 18 residues. V dropped 6 bases and J dropped 0; count of bases not matched to a gene: 11. Germline CDR1 and CDR2: DFQATT and SNEGSKA (reference sequence). CDR3 DNA: TGCAGTGCCCCGTCCGGGACTAGCGGGGCTAGCTCCTACAATGAGCAGTTCTTC. Its protein product is CSAPSGTSGASSYNEQFF.

The chain is built from TRBV19 and TRBJ2-7, with a tentative D call TRBD1 (5 bases). Trimming left V 1 base short and J 2 bases short, with 12 bases between. Germline CDR1 is LNHDA and CDR2 is SQIVND (reference sequence). The CDR3 covers 15 residues. CDR3 protein: CASSIGGQVAYEQYF. The CDR3 DNA follows: TGTGCCAGTAGTATAGGGGGCCAGGTCGCCTACGAGCAGTACTTC.

This clonotype was counted between two and nine times. This rearrangement joins TRBV24-1 to TRBJ2-3; D not certain. V shed 6 bases and J shed 0 bases, with 3 bases lying between them. Germline CDR1 reads KGHDR; CDR2 reads SFDVKD. The CDR3 runs to 12 residues. Here the CDR3 DNA reads TGTGCCACCAGTTCTAGCACAGATACGCAGTATTTT. Translating it yields CATSSSTDTQYF.

This chain connects TRBV19 to TRBJ2-5, with D perhaps matching TRBD2 (7 bases). V gave up 3 bases and J gave up 1 base, with 15 bases separating them. CDR1 LNHDA and CDR2 SQIVND come from the germline V gene (reference sequence). The CDR3 length is 16 residues. CDR3 nucleotide sequence: TGTGCCAGTAGTATCGGGGGGCTCCCACCCCAAGAGACCCAGTACTTC. Its translation: CASSIGGLPPQETQYF. The full variable domain, completed using reference TRBV19 and TRBJ2-5, is DGGITQSPKYLFRKEGQNVTLSCEQNLNHDAMYWYRQDPGQGLRLIYYSQIVNDFQKGDIAEGYSVSREKKESFPLTVTSAQKNPTAFYLCASSIGGLPPQETQYFGPGTRLLVL.

The J gene is TRBJ1-1, the V gene TRBV19; D unclear. The CDR3 is 16 residues long. Germline V gives CDR1 LNHDA, CDR2 SQIVND (reference sequence). Between the trimmed V and J ends, which lost 5 bases and 2 bases, there was a span of 18 bases. The CDR3 sequence is CASSSTFIRPNTEAFF. The CDR3 DNA is TGTGCCAGTAGTTCCACCTTTATTAGGCCCAACACTGAAGCTTTCTTT.

CDR3 residues: CASSLLGAVTDTQYF. The CDR3, as DNA: TGTGCCAGCAGCTTGCTAGGCGCGGTCACAGATACGCAGTATTTT. The chain is built from TRBV7-2 and TRBJ2-3, with D unresolved. The CDR3 is 15 amino acids. CDR1 and CDR2 (germline): SGHTA, FQGNSA. The V end was cut by 3 bases, the J end by 2 bases, with 12 bases between.

The chain employs TRBV20-1 and TRBJ2-1; 7 bases map to TRBD1. This CDR3 spans 15 amino acids. Germline CDR1 DFQATT, CDR2 SNEGSKA (reference sequence). V was clipped by 0 bases and J by 10 bases; unmatched bases: 12. Written as DNA, the CDR3 is TGCAGTGCTAGAGATACAGGGGTGGCTCTCCACGAGCAGTTCTTC. Protein sequence: CSARDTGVALHEQFF.